These 12 T cell receptor beta chains share one sample of origin, sequenced in a study of PD-1 blockade in mismatch repair-deficient tumors. The method was immunoSEQ multiplex PCR; TCRdb's version includes in-frame clones alone and lacks a portion of them. The table has some 100,000 clones, over 75% seen once; the top ten hold roughly 6.2%. This specimen consisted of peripheral blood, obtained 35 to 37 weeks after starting pembrolizumab. These TCRs come from an adult with mismatch repair-deficient cancer.

V gene TRBV6-6 combines with J gene TRBJ1-1; TRBD1 is a possible D gene (5 bases). The CDR3 contains 16 residues. Germline CDR1 MNHNY, CDR2 SVGAGI (reference sequence). The V and J ends lost 6 bases and 1 base respectively, with 18 bases between them. CDR3: CASSPTRGGRNTEAFF. The CDR3 DNA is TGTGCCAGCAGCCCAACTCGGGGCGGGAGGAACACTGAAGCTTTCTTT.

The chain joins TRBV12-2 to TRBJ2-1; the D call TRBD1 from the table was never checked on the DNA. TRBV12-2 has pseudogene status. The CDR3 extends over 15 amino acids. CDR3 amino acids: CASRLAPSSYNEQFF. Here the CDR3 DNA reads TGTGCAAGTCGCTTGGCCCCAAGCTCCTACAATGAGCAGTTCTTC.

The chain couples TRBV9 to TRBJ1-2; 8 bases agree with TRBD1. CDR3 length equals 14 residues. Germline trimming cut 3 bases from V and 4 bases from J; bases unmatched to any gene: 5. Germline values: CDR1 SGDLS, CDR2 YYNGEE. The CDR3 reads CASSDRQGTYGYTF. CDR3 DNA sequence: TGTGCCAGCAGCGATCGACAGGGGACCTATGGCTACACCTTC.

The chain uses TRBV7-3 and TRBJ2-3; weak D call: TRBD2 (6 bases). The germline CDR1 and CDR2 sequences are SGHTA and FQGTGA. The CDR3 length is 18 residues. V shed 3 bases and J shed 0 bases, with 19 bases lying between them. Here the CDR3 DNA reads TGTGCCAGCAGCTTGGGGATTGGGGCGGGATCGAGCACAGATACGCAGTATTTT. Protein sequence: CASSLGIGAGSSTDTQYF. The full variable domain, in which reference TRBV7-3 and TRBJ2-3 provide the parts outside the CDR3, is GAGVSQTPSNKVTEKGKYVELRCDPISGHTALYWYRQSLGQGPEFLIYFQGTGAADDSGLPNDRFFAVRPEGSVSTLKIQRTERGDSAVYLCASSLGIGAGSSTDTQYFGPGTRLTVL.

Here the CDR3 reads CASSYRGTSGYEQYF. The CDR3 nucleotides are TGTGCCAGCAGTTACAGGGGGACTAGCGGCTACGAGCAGTACTTC. This chain uses TRBV6-5 with TRBJ2-7; 11 bases map to TRBD2. Trimming at V came to 2 bases and at J to 3 bases, leaving 3 bases not matched to a gene. Germline V gene data show CDR1 as MNHEY and CDR2 as SVGAGI. The CDR3 extends over 15 amino acids.

The rearrangement links TRBV5-6 to TRBJ2-7; D unclear. The germline gives CDR1 SGHDT, CDR2 YYEEEE. The CDR3 has 13 residues. The V gene lost 4 bases and the J gene lost 3 bases, with 11 bases spanning the gap. CDR3 in amino acids: CASSPPGFYEQYF. Here the CDR3 DNA reads TGTGCCAGCAGCCCCCCCGGGTTCTACGAGCAGTACTTC.

The chain is built from TRBV5-4 and TRBJ2-1; TRBD2 is a possible D gene (6 bases). Trimming removed 5 bases at V and 12 bases at J, with 12 bases between. The CDR3 sequence is 11 residues long. CDR1 SGHNT and CDR2 YYREEE come from the germline V gene (reference sequence). The CDR3 here is CASRTSGRQFF. The CDR3 region has the DNA TGTGCCAGCAGGACTAGTGGGAGGCAGTTCTTC. Supplemented by reference TRBV5-4 and TRBJ2-1, the full variable domain reads ETGVTQSPTHLIKTRGQQVTLRCSSQSGHNTVSWYQQALGQGPQFIFQYYREEENGRGNFPPRFSGLQFPNYSSELNVNALELDDSALYLCASRTSGRQFFGPGTRLTVL.

This clone was seen once. The V gene is TRBV11-2, the J gene TRBJ2-3; D is tentatively TRBD1 or TRBD2 (5 bases each). This CDR3 contains 16 residues. V was shortened by 5 bases and J by 0 bases, with 15 bases between the two germline ends. Germline assignment: CDR1 SGHAT and CDR2 FQNNGV. CDR3 coding DNA: TGTGCCAGCAGCCAAACCGGGACGTCAAGCACAGATACGCAGTATTTT. It codes for CASSQTGTSSTDTQYF.

The chain combines TRBV30 with TRBJ2-1; D is ambiguous. Germline CDR1 is GTSNPN and CDR2 is SVGIG (reference sequence). V was clipped by 4 bases and J by 8 bases, with 12 bases between them. There are 12 residues in the CDR3. The CDR3 protein is CAWNSVRDEQFF. CDR3 DNA: TGTGCCTGGAATTCGGTCCGCGATGAGCAGTTCTTC.

The chain uses TRBV18 and TRBJ1-5; D unclear. This CDR3 contains 14 residues. Germline values: CDR1 KGHSH, CDR2 LQKENI. The ends were cut back, 3 bases at V and 7 bases at J, with 13 bases in the middle. This CDR3 is CASSPDGAGQPQHF. The CDR3 bases are TGTGCCAGCTCACCCGACGGAGCCGGCCAGCCCCAGCATTTT.

The chain uses TRBV11-3 and TRBJ2-3; TRBD2 aligns across 12 bases. The CDR3 is 17 amino acids. In germline, CDR1 is SGHNT, CDR2 YENEEA. V lost 5 bases to trimming and J lost 0 bases; unmatched junction nucleotides: 6. CDR3 loop: CASSRRGTSGSTDTQYF. CDR3 nucleotides: TGTGCCAGCAGCCGAAGAGGGACTAGCGGGAGCACAGATACGCAGTATTTT.

The chain employs TRBV2 and TRBJ2-1; 7 nucleotides agree with TRBD2. CDR3 length equals 17 residues. Germline CDR1 SNHLY, CDR2 FYNNEI. The junction had 19 bases not matched to a gene; V was cut back by 7 bases and J by 7 bases. The CDR3 DNA follows: TGTGCCAGCACCTGGGGGAGGGCGGCAGGATGGTCTAATGAGCAGTTCTTC. Translating gives CASTWGRAAGWSNEQFF. The variable domain in full, completed from reference TRBV2 and TRBJ2-1, reads EPEVTQTPSHQVTQMGQEVILRCVPISNHLYFYWYRQILGQKVEFLVSFYNNEISEKSEIFDDQFSVERPDGSNFTLKIRSTKLEDSAMYFCASTWGRAAGWSNEQFFGPGTRLTVL.